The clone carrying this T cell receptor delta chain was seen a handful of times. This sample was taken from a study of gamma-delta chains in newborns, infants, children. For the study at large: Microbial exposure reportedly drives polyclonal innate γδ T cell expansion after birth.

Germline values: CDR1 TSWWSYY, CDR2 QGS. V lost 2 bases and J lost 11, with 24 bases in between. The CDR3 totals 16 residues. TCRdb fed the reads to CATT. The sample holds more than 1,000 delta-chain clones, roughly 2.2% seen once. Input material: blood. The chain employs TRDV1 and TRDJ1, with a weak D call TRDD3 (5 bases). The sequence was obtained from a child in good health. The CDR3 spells CALGESLLWGHEVLIF. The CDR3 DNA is TGTGCTCTTGGGGAATCATTATTGTGGGGCCACGAGGTTCTCATCTTT.